This T cell receptor (beta chain) was profiled in a study of cytomegalovirus exposure and HLA in healthy donors. Germline V gene sequence: CDR1 SGHTA, CDR2 FQGNSA. This CDR3 contains 14 residues. J was trimmed by 5 bases and V by 3 bases; bases with no gene match: 7. A multiplex PCR was run with 60 Vbeta primers and 13 Jbeta primers. The repertoire was sequenced with immunoSEQ multiplex PCR; TCRdb's copy has only in-frame clones and lacks some. Here the sample spans 200,000 or so clones, 70% to 85% being singletons. The chain uses TRBV7-2 and TRBJ2-7; 7 nucleotides match TRBD1. What was sequenced was PBMCs. This receptor was obtained from a boy between 2 and 10 years old in good health and CMV-seronegative. CDR3 sequence: CASSLEQGSHEQYF. DNA for the CDR3: TGTGCCAGCAGCTTGGAACAGGGGTCCCACGAGCAGTACTTC.